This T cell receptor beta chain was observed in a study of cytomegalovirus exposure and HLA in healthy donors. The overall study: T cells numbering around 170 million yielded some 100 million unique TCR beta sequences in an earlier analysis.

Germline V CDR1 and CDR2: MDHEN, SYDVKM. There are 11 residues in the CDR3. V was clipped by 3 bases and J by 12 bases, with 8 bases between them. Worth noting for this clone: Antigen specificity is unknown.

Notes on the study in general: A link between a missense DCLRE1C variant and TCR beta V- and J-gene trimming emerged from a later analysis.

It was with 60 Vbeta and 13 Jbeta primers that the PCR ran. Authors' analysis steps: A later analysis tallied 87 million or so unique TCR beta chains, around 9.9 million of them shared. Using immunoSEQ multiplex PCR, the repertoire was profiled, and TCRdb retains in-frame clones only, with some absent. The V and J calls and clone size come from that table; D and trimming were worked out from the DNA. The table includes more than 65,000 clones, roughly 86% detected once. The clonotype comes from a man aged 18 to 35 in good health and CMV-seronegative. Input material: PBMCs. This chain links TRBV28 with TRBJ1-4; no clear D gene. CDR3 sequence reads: CASSLAAELFF. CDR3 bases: TGTGCCAGCAGTTTGGCCGCAGAACTGTTTTTT.